Listed below are T cell receptor beta chains from one sample, sequenced in a study of cytomegalovirus exposure and HLA in healthy donors. TCRdb's copy holds only in-frame clones and misses some; the assay was immunoSEQ multiplex PCR. Of 75,000 to 95,000 clones listed, around 96% are singletons. Sequences were obtained from PBMCs. The receptors come from a man between 18 and 29 years old in good health and CMV-seronegative. The CDR3 runs from the conserved cysteine through the conserved F or W. Fields, in order: D gene, clone size, V gene, J gene, CDR3 DNA, CDR3 protein. The D gene is left open where the match is weak. Only some rows state a clone size, as once, few, many or a class for expanded clones.

TRBD2	NA	TRBV10-2	TRBJ2-3	TGCGCCAGCACCCGGGGAACTAGCGTTAGCACAGATACGCAGTATTTT	CASTRGTSVSTDTQYF
TRBD1	NA	TRBV19	TRBJ1-5	TGTGCCAGTAGTATAGAGGGACAGAGACGTAGGCAGCCCCAGCATTTT	CASSIEGQRRRQPQHF
NA	NA	TRBV7-2	TRBJ2-7	TGTGCCAGCAGCTTAGAGGGCAGGGGTGTCGACGAGCAGTACTTC	CASSLEGRGVDEQYF
TRBD1	NA	TRBV6-6	TRBJ2-5	TGTGCCAGCAGTTACTCACCAGGGGGCTGGGAGCAGTACTTC	CASSYSPGGWEQYF
TRBD1	NA	TRBV28	TRBJ2-5	TGTGCCAGCAGTTTTCTACAGGGGCGAGAGACCCAGTACTTC	CASSFLQGRETQYF
NA	NA	TRBV19	TRBJ2-1	TGTGCCAGTAGGCGGAAGACCTACAATGAGCAGTTCTTC	CASRRKTYNEQFF
NA	NA	TRBV29-1	TRBJ1-1	TGCAGCGTGAACTCACAGGGGAACACTGAAGCTTTCTTT	CSVNSQGNTEAFF
TRBD2	NA	TRBV27	TRBJ2-2	TGTGCCAGCAGTTTCATAGCGGGAGACCCCACCGGGGAGCTGTTTTTT	CASSFIAGDPTGELFF
NA	NA	TRBV18	TRBJ1-1	TGTGCCAGCTCACCACCTACAGGGACCATGAACACTGAAGCTTTCTTT	CASSPPTGTMNTEAFF
NA	NA	TRBV15	TRBJ1-6	TGTGCCACCAGCAGAGACAGGGGTCTAGATTCACCCCTCCACTTT	CATSRDRGLDSPLHF
NA	NA	TRBV5-1	TRBJ2-1	TGCGCCAGCAGCTTGACAGGGACCAATGAGCAGTTCTTC	CASSLTGTNEQFF
NA	NA	TRBV5-5	TRBJ2-7	TGTGCCAGCAGCTTCCAAGGGGACGAGCAGTACTTC	CASSFQGDEQYF
NA	NA	TRBV5-5	TRBJ2-7	TGTGCCAGCAGCTTGTATCTAGACCAAAACTACGAGCAGTACTTC	CASSLYLDQNYEQYF
NA	NA	TRBV19	TRBJ2-2	TGTGCCAGTAAAGTCTCAGGGTCAACCGGGGAGCTGTTTTTT	CASKVSGSTGELFF
NA	NA	TRBV27	TRBJ1-1	TGTGCCACCCCAGACCGGGGTGAGGACACTGAAGCTTTCTTT	CATPDRGEDTEAFF
NA	NA	TRBV19	TRBJ1-1	TGTGCCAGTAGTATCGCACAGTTGCCCACTGAAGCTTTCTTT	CASSIAQLPTEAFF
NA	few	TRBV5-1	TRBJ1-1	TGCGCCAGCAGCTCGGAACAGGGCCGGACTGAAGCTTTCTTT	CASSSEQGRTEAFF